Included here is one TCR beta chain sequence, with context. Its specific antigen is unknown. A much larger clone differs from this one at a single base, so this may be a read error. The data stem from a study of T-cell reconstitution after alpha-beta-depleted transplantation in children (dated by TCRdb to about 2016). In terms of the full investigation: The study quantitatively tracked T-cell immune reconstitution after TCRalphabeta/CD19-depleted allogeneic hematopoietic cell transplantation in children using TCR repertoire profiling. The investigation overall reported the following: In some patients, high TCRbeta diversity at day 60 was attributed to recipient T cells and intrathymic progenitors that had survived conditioning. Over subsequent months, a decline in hyperexpanded clone frequencies was noted, and after one year, T-cell counts and TCRbeta diversity were mostly ascribed to newly produced T cells. The apparently early alphabetaT-cell count recovery about two months after transplant was reportedly dependent on only several hundred rapidly expanded clones derived from non-depleted graft cells.

The treatment or condition label, read with the paper, signifies: allogeneic hematopoietic cell transplantation with graft depleted of TCRalphabeta T cells and CD19 B cells. TCRalphabeta/CD19-depleted allogeneic hematopoietic cell grafts were given to the transplant recipients, all of whom were children. Library generation was performed with PCR. Sequencing took place on an Illumina HiSeq 2500. To normalize quantification of the TCRbeta repertoire, the TCR libraries were built with molecular barcoding that relied on unique molecular identifiers. Starting from the raw public reads, TCRdb applied fastp trimming at Q25, assembled clones with MiXCR and retained in-frame beta chains. Rows are combined by CDR3 protein, so each entry shows the most common genes and DNA. The sample profile shows some 350,000 distinct CDR3 sequences; around 15% of them were found once. In total, the top ten clones hold approximately 38% of the sample.

The material was PBMCs, mostly from graft donor cells, obtained 360 days after TCRalphabeta/CD19-depleted stem cell transplant. The receptor was derived from a male patient aged 2-15 years who had a stem cell transplant for acute lymphoblastic leukemia, so the T cells may come from the graft donor.

CDR3 reads: CAGTPGLRNTGELFF. The DNA is TGTGCCGGCACCCCGGGACTACGGAACACCGGGGAGCTGTTTTTT. The receptor chain draws on TRBV12-3 or TRBV12-4 and TRBJ2-2; a stretch of 7 junction bases matches TRBD2. After removal of 11 bases from V and 1 base from J, the junction retains 10 bases not matched to a gene. The CDR3 runs 15 residues from the cysteine to the phenylalanine. Only the CDR3 part of the read is kept: 45 bases, read in frame from the first base.